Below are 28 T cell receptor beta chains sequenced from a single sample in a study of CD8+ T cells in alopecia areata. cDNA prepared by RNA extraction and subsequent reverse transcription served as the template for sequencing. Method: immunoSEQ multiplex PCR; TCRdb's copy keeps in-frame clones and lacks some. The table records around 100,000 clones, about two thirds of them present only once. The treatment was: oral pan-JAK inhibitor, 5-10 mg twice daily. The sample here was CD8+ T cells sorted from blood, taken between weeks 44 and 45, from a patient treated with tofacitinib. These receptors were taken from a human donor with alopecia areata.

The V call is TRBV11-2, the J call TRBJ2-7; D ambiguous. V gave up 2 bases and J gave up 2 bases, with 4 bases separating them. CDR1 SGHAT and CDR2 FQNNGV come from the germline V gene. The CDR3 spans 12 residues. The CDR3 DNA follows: TGTGCCAGCAGCTTATTCCCCTACGAGCAGTACTTC. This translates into CASSLFPYEQYF.

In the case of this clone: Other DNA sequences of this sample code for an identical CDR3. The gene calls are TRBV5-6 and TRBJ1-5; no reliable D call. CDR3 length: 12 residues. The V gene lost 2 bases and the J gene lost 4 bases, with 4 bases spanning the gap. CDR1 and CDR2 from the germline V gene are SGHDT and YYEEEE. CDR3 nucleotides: TGTGCCAGCAGCTTCGGGAATCAGCCCCAGCATTTT. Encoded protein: CASSFGNQPQHF.

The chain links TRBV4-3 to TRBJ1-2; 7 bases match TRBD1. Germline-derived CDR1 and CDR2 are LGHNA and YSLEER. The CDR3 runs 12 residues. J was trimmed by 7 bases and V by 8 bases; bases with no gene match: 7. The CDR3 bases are TGCGCCAGCGCAGGGGGTGGTGGTGGCTACACCTTC. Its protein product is CASAGGGGGYTF.

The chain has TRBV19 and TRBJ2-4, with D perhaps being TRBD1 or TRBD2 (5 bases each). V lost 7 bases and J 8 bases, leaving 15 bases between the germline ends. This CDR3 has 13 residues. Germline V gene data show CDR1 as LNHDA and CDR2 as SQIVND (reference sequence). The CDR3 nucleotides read TGTGCCAGTAAGAACTTGGGGGAAGACATTCAGTACTTC. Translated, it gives CASKNLGEDIQYF.

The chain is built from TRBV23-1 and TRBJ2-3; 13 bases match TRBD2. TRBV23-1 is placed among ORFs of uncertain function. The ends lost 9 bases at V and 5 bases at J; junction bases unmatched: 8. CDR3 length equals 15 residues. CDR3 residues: CASWTSGGEQDTQYF. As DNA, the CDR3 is TGCGCCAGTTGGACTAGCGGGGGCGAACAAGATACGCAGTATTTT.

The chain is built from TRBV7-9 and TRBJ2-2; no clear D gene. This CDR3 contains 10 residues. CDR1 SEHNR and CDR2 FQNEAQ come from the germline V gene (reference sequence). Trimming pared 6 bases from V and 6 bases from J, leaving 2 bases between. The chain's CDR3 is CASRSGELFF. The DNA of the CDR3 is TGTGCCAGCAGGTCCGGGGAGCTGTTTTTT.

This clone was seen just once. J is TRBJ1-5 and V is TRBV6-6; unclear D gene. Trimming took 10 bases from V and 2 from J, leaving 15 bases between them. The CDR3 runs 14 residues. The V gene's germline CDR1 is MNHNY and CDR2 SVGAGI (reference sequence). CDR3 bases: TGTGCCACTCACGGGGAAGGAGGCAATCAGCCCCAGCATTTT. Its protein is CATHGEGGNQPQHF.

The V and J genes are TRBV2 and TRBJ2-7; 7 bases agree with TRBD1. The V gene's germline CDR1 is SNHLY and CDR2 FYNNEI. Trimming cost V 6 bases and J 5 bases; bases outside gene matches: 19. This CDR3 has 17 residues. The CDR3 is CASSDNPDRVGRNEQYF. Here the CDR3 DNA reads TGTGCCAGCAGCGATAACCCAGACAGGGTAGGTAGGAACGAGCAGTACTTC.

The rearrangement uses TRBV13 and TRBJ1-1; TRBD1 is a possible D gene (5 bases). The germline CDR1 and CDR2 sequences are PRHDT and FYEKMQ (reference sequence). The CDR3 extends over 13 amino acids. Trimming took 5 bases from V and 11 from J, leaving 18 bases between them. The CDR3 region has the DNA TGTGCCAGCAGCCAGGAGACAGAGTCGTTGGCTTTCTTT. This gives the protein CASSQETESLAFF.

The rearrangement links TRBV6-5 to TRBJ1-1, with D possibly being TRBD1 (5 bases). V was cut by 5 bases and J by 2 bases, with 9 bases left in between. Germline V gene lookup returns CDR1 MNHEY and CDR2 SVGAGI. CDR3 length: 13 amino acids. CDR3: CASSRDFNTEAFF. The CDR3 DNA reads TGTGCCAGCAGTCGGGACTTCAACACTGAAGCTTTCTTT.

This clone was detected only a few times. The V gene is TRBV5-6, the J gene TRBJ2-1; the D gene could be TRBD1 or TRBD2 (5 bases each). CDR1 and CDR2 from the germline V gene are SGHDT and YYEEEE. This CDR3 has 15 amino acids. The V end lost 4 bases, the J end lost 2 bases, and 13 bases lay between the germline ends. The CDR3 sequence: CASSGDLGAYNEQFF. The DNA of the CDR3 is TGTGCCAGCAGCGGGGACCTAGGGGCCTACAATGAGCAGTTCTTC.

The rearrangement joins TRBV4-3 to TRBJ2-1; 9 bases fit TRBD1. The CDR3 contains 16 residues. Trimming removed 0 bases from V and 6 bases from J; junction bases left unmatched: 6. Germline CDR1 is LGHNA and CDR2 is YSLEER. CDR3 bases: TGCGCCAGCAGCCAAGATTGGATGGGACAGGGCAATGAGCAGTTCTTC. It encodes CASSQDWMGQGNEQFF.

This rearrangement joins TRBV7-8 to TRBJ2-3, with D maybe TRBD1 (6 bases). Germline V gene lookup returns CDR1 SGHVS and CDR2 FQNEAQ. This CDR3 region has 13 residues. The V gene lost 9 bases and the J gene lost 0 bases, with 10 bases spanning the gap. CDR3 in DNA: TGTGCCAGTCACAGGGAAAGCACAGATACGCAGTATTTT. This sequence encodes CASHRESTDTQYF.

CDR3 sequence (DNA): TGCAGCGTTGAAGGCGGGGGGGCCACAGATACGCAGTATTTT. It is translated as CSVEGGGATDTQYF. The chain has TRBV29-1 and TRBJ2-3, with 9 bases identical to TRBD2. Trimming removed 1 base from V and 2 bases from J; junction bases left unmatched: 1. Per germline, CDR1 SQVTM and CDR2 ANQGSEA. This CDR3 is built from 14 residues.

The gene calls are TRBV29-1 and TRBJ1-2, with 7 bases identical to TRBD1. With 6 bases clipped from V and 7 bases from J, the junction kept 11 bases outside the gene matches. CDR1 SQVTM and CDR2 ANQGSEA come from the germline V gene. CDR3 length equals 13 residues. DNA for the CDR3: TGCAGCGTCGAGGGGGCCATGGGGGGTGGCTACACCTTC. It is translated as CSVEGAMGGGYTF. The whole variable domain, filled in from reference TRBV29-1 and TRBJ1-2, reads SAVISQKPSRDICQRGTSLTIQCQVDSQVTMMFWYRQQPGQSLTLIATANQGSEATYESGFVIDKFPISRPNLTFSTLTVSNMSPEDSSIYLCSVEGAMGGGYTFGSGTRLTVV.

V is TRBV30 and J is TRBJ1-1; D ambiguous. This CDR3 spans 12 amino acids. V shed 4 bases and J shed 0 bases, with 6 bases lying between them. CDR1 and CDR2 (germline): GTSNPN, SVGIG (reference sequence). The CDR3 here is CAWKPLNTEAFF. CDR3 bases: TGTGCCTGGAAACCATTGAACACTGAAGCTTTCTTT.

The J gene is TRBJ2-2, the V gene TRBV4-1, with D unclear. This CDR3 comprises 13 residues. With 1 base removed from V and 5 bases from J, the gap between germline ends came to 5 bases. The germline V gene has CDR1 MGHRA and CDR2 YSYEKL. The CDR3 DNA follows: TGCGCCAGCAGCCAAGTTGGAACCGGGGAGCTGTTTTTT. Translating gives CASSQVGTGELFF.

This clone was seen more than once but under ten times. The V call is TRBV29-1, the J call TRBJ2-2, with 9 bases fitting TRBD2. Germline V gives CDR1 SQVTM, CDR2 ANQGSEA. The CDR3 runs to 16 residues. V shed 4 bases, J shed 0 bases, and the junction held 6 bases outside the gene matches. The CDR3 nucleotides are TGCAGCGTTGTTTTCCTAGCGGGGACGAACACCGGGGAGCTGTTTTTT. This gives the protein CSVVFLAGTNTGELFF.

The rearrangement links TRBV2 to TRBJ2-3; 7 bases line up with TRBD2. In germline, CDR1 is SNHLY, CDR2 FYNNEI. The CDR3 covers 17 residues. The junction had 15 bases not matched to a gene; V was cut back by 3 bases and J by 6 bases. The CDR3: CASSDPHGGGESDTQYF. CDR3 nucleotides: TGTGCCAGCAGTGACCCCCATGGCGGGGGAGAATCGGATACGCAGTATTTT.

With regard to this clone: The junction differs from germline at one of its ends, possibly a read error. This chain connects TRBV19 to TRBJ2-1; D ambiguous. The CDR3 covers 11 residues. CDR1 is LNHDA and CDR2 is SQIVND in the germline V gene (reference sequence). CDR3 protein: CASSISMELVF. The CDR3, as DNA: TGTGCCAGTAGTATATCCATGGAGTTGGTCTTC. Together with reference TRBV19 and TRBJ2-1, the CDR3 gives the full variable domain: DGGITQSPKYLFRKEGQNVTLSCEQNLNHDAMYWYRQDPGQGLRLIYYSQIVNDFQKGDIAEGYSVSREKKESFPLTVTSAQKNPTAFYLCASSISMELVFGPGTRLTVL.

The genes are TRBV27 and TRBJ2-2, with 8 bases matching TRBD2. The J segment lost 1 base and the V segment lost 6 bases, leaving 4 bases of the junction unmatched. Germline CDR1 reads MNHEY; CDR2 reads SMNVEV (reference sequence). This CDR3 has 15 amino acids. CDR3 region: CASRDGGVNTGELFF. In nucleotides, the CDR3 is TGTGCCAGCAGGGACGGGGGGGTGAACACCGGGGAGCTGTTTTTT.

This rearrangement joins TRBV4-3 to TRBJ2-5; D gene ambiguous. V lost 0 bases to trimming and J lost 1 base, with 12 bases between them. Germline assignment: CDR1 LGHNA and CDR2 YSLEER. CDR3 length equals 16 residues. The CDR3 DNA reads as TGCGCCAGCAGCCAAGATAGGGCTAGGACCCAAGAGACCCAGTACTTC. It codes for CASSQDRARTQETQYF.

CDR3: CASAAAPWEQYF. CDR3 DNA sequence: TGTGCCAGCGCGGCTGCTCCTTGGGAGCAGTACTTC. The chain recombines TRBV2 with TRBJ2-7; D unclear. This CDR3 is built from 12 residues. Per the germline V gene, CDR1 is SNHLY and CDR2 is FYNNEI. The V end was cut by 8 bases, the J end by 7 bases, with 15 bases between.

The CDR3, as DNA: TGCAGCGTTTTACAGGGGGCCTACGAGCAGTACTTC. Translated, it gives CSVLQGAYEQYF. The chain uses TRBV29-1 and TRBJ2-5, with 8 bases lining up with TRBD1. The DNA end lines up better with TRBJ2-7; the J call may be wrong. Germline assignment: CDR1 SQVTM and CDR2 ANQGSEA. The CDR3 loop spans 12 amino acids.

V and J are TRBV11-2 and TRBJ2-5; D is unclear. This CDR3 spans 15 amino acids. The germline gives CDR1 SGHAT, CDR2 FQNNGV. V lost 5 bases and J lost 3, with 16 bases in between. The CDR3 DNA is TGTGCCAGCAGCCAAAAAGTGTCAGCCAAAGAGACCCAGTACTTC. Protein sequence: CASSQKVSAKETQYF.

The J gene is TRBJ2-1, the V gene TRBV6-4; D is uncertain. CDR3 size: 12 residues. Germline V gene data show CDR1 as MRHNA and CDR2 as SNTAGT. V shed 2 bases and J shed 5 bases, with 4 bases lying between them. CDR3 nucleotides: TGTGCCAGCAGTGACCGGAACAATGAGCAGTTCTTC. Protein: CASSDRNNEQFF.

The CDR3 nucleotides are TGTGCCACCCGAGCCGTCGACCATGAGCAGTTCTTC. This sequence encodes CATRAVDHEQFF. V and J are TRBV5-5 and TRBJ2-1; no reliable D call. The CDR3 spans 12 residues. Germline V lookup: CDR1 SGHKS, CDR2 YYEKEE (reference sequence). Deletions cut 9 bases from V and 8 bases from J, with 15 bases between.

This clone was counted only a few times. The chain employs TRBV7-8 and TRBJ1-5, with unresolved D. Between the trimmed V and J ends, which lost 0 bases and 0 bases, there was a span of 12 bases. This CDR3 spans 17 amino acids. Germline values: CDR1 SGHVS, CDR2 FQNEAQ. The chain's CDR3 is CASSLASDLYSNQPQHF. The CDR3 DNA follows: TGTGCCAGCAGCTTAGCGTCGGATCTTTATAGCAATCAGCCCCAGCATTTT.